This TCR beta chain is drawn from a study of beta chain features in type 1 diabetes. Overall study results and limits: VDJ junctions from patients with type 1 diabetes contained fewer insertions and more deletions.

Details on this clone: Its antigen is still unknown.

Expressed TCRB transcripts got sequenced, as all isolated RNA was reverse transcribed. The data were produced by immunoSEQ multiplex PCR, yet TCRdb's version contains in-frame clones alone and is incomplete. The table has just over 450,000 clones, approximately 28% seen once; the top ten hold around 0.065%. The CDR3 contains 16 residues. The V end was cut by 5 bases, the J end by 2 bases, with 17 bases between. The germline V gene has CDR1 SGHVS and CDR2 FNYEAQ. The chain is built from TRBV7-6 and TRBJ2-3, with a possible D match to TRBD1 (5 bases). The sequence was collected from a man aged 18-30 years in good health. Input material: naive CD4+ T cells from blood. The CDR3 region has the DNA TGTGCCAGCAGCCAACAGGCAGGAATTAACACAGATACGCAGTATTTT. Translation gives CASSQQAGINTDTQYF.